The entry below describes one TCR beta chain. The clone's antigen remains unknown. No base qualities exist here, and no much larger clone lies one base off it. V loses 4 bases of germline sequence and J loses 1 base, and the interval between the two ends is 10 bases. Its CDR3 holds 14 amino acids, cysteine through phenylalanine. The sequence is cut down to CDR3 DNA, 42 bases in frame from base 1. CDR1 MDHEN and CDR2 SYDVKM were looked up in the germline V gene. The healthy control group was made up of around 40 blood donors, and the Finnish Red Cross blood service supplied their buffy coats. All TCR-sequenced material derived from peripheral blood: patient blood samples and healthy donor buffy coats. Peripheral blood mononuclear cells were isolated by Ficoll-Hypaque gradient centrifugation. Magnetic purification was used to isolate CD4+ cells from the buffy coats of the healthy controls. Genomic DNA was extracted with the Gentra Puregene Cell and Tissue kit and quantified on a Qubit 2.0 fluorometer.

These data come from a study of STAT5B mutations in CD4+ large granular lymphocyte leukemia (dated by TCRdb to between 2020 and 2023). General notes on the study: Among healthy controls, the CDR3 'QG' motif was associated with a particular HLA allele. The study compared the TCRbeta repertoires of patients with CD4+ T-cell large granular lymphocyte leukemia against those of healthy blood donors. Flow cytometry on FACSCanto II or FACSVerse confirmed that purified fractions exceeded 95% purity among lymphocytes. Broader findings and caveats from the paper: Compared with healthy CD4+ repertoires, CD4-sorted patient repertoires appeared more clonal, and this difference remained even after the putative leukemic clones were removed. Enrichment of TRBV06-family usage was observed among the top patient clones (8/27) relative to healthy controls (2/35). Main leukemic clonotypes were private to each patient, although less than 30% of the main leukemic clonotypes were found at low frequency in the non-leukemic repertoires of other patients. The data were not HLA-matched, and the relatively small sample size could explain the higher clonality seen in CD4+ compared with CD8+ T-LGLL.

The immunoSEQ assay at survey resolution was used to sequence TCRbeta rearrangements from genomic DNA. The authors processed their data as follows. In the TCR sequencing data, the lowest productive clonotype frequency that could be detected was 2.59 x 10-5. Only productive TCRbeta rearrangements, defined as complete and in-frame sequences, were included in the analyses. Clonality for each sample was calculated as Simpson clonality in the immunoSEQ Analyzer version 3.0. Clones were grouped by frequency into very rare, small, medium, large (1-20%) or hyperexpanded (>20%) categories. OLGA 1.2.3 estimated generation probabilities, VDJtools produced V-gene circos plots, VDJdb was queried for specificities, and GLIPH identified CDR3 motifs. Sourced from immuneACCESS, this table was stored by TCRdb with only in-frame sequences that have V and J called. A share of the clones is absent; for the studies checked, an unresolved V gene accounts for under half, and the remainder has no known explanation. That table gives V, J and clone size, and the DNA gave D and trimming. The sample records some 30,000 clones, roughly 79% of which are singletons. The ten largest account for about 1.1% of the sample.

The clonotype comes from a human donor in good health. The sequenced sample consisted of CD4+ T cells from blood buffy coats. Recombination joined TRBV28 with TRBJ1-1, and the D gene may be TRBD1, 6 bases matching. The CDR3 is CASSWHRANTEAFF. Here is the DNA: TGTGCCAGCAGTTGGCACAGGGCGAACACTGAAGCTTTCTTT.